The source of this T cell receptor beta chain is a study of blood T cell repertoires in COVID-19. About the research overall: Specimens from acute and convalescent COVID-19 originated in the United States, Italy and Spain. Sources were T cells, B-cell-depleted T cells, or PBMCs; the material itself was cDNA or gDNA.

Per the authors' pipeline: By means of reference gene primer amplification, nucleated cell counts were estimated. Clones were sequenced by immunoSEQ multiplex PCR, and TCRdb holds only the in-frame ones, with some missing. The V and J calls and the clone size are those of that table, but D and trimming were determined from the DNA. The sample holds roughly 29,000 clones, approximately 88% seen once. Germline CDR1 and CDR2: SNHLY and FYNNEI. CDR3 length: 17 amino acids. The V and J ends lost 4 bases and 1 base, in that order; junction bases with no gene match: 4. This TCR was sampled from a man at least 80 years old with active COVID-19. Material for sequencing was peripheral blood. This sequence joins TRBV2 and TRBJ2-3, with 14 bases identical to TRBD2. The CDR3 DNA follows: TGTGCCAGCAGTGGGACTAGCGGGGGGTGGGGCACAGATACGCAGTATTTT. The encoded protein is CASSGTSGGWGTDTQYF. Full variable domain (remainder filled in from reference TRBV2 and TRBJ2-3): EPEVTQTPSHQVTQMGQEVILRCVPISNHLYFYWYRQILGQKVEFLVSFYNNEISEKSEIFDDQFSVERPDGSNFTLKIRSTKLEDSAMYFCASSGTSGGWGTDTQYFGPGTRLTVL.